This T cell receptor (beta chain) was obtained from a study of CD8+CD57+ T cells in acquired aplastic anemia. The wider study: On average, sorted CD4+ and CD8+ cells gave roughly 2.9 ug of DNA. Study-wide results and limits: Patients and controls shared 25 to 35 CD8+ CDR3 sequences, highly expressed in patients.

Genomic DNA, serving as template, underwent TCR beta VDJ and CDR3 profiling. TCRdb used MiXCR to reprocess the reads, holding one entry per CDR3 protein. The profile shows about 260,000 distinct CDR3 sequences, around 82% of them singletons. Patients chosen for sequencing had CD8+CD57+ cells that had expanded, as shown by flow cytometry. A word on this clonotype: Its antigen is currently unknown.

The material sequenced was sorted CD4+, CD8+, or CD8+CD57+ T cells (not recorded which) from PBMCs. This sequence was found in a human donor with aplastic anemia.

The CDR3 is CASSVGGGNGQVGQFF. The CDR3, as DNA: TGTGCCAGCAGCGTGGGGGGCGGAAACGGTCAGGTTGGGCAGTTCTTC. This chain links TRBV9 with TRBJ2-1; D possibly uses TRBD1 or TRBD2 (6 bases each). The CDR3 runs 16 residues. The V gene lost 2 bases and the J gene lost 12 bases, with 24 bases spanning the gap. Germline V CDR1 and CDR2: SGDLS, YYNGEE. Full variable domain (rest looked up from reference TRBV9 and TRBJ2-1): DSGVTQTPKHLITATGQRVTLRCSPRSGDLSVYWYQQSLDQGLQFLIQYYNGEERAKGNILERFSAQQFPDLHSELNLSSLELGDSALYFCASSVGGGNGQVGQFFGPGTRLTVL.